A single sample is the source of the 24 T cell receptor beta chains below, sequenced in a study of regulatory T cells in long-lasting Graves disease (dated by TCRdb to the early 2020s). What this sample's time point label stands for: persistent/refractory GD, antithyroid drugs over 5 years with positive TRAb. RNA was extracted from PBMCs in TRIzol for both TCR sequencing and RNA sequencing. Receptors were amplified or captured by multiplex PCR. Sequencer: Illumina HiSeq 4000. iRepertoire HTBI primers and Arm-PCR amplification of CDR3 regions were used to construct TCR beta libraries. TCRdb trimmed public reads at Q25 via fastp, called clones via MiXCR and kept in-frame beta chains. Identical CDR3 proteins give one entry, which carries the most common genes and DNA. Within this sample are around 510,000 distinct CDR3 sequences, with around 20% of them counted one time only. In total, the top ten clones hold about 8.3% of the sample.

Material: peripheral blood mononuclear cells (PBMCs), obtained when the disease was refractory, from a patient treated with antithyroid drugs. The receptor source for this set is a female donor with Graves disease.

This clonotype came up many times. This rearrangement joins TRBV7-9 to TRBJ2-2; 7 bases agree with TRBD1. The CDR3 is made up of 15 amino acids. In germline, CDR1 is SEHNR, CDR2 FQNEAQ (reference sequence). J was trimmed by 6 bases and V by 1 base; bases with no gene match: 5. The CDR3: CASSLEAGGAGELFF. Here the CDR3 DNA reads TGTGCCAGCAGCTTAGAAGCAGGGGGAGCCGGGGAGCTGTTTTTT.

This clonotype was seen at least ten times. V is TRBV28 and J is TRBJ1-3; D is unclear. The germline gives CDR1 MDHEN, CDR2 SYDVKM. CDR3 length: 15 amino acids. Trimming pared 3 bases from V and 0 bases from J, leaving 9 bases between. The CDR3 protein is CASSFLSSSGNTIYF. CDR3 sequence (DNA): TGTGCCAGCAGTTTCCTGTCGAGCTCTGGAAACACCATATATTTT.

This clonotype was observed at least ten times. The chain combines TRBV20-1 with TRBJ1-2, with D uncertain. CDR1 is DFQATT, CDR2 SNEGSKA, per germline (reference sequence). This CDR3 is built from 12 residues. V dropped 0 bases and J dropped 4 bases, with 6 bases sitting between them. CDR3 residues: CSARDKAYGYTF. CDR3 coding DNA: TGCAGTGCTAGAGATAAGGCCTATGGCTACACCTTC.

The table lists this clonotype with many counts. V gene TRBV28 combines with J gene TRBJ1-2, with D possibly being TRBD1 (5 bases). The CDR3 is 12 amino acids. Germline CDR1 is MDHEN and CDR2 is SYDVKM. The ends were cut back, 4 bases at V and 4 bases at J, with 7 bases in the middle. DNA for the CDR3: TGTGCCAGCAGTTACGACAGCTATGGCTACACCTTC. This sequence encodes CASSYDSYGYTF.

This clonotype was counted between two and nine times. The chain combines TRBV19 with TRBJ1-5; D might be TRBD1 (6 bases). CDR1 is LNHDA and CDR2 is SQIVND in the germline V gene (reference sequence). CDR3 size: 16 residues. V lost 6 bases and J lost 3, with 18 bases in between. The CDR3 DNA reads TGTGCCAGTAGCACGGTAGTTTACAGGGACAATCAGCCCCAGCATTTT. Translation gives CASSTVVYRDNQPQHF.

This rearrangement joins TRBV12-5 to TRBJ2-1; 8 bases map to TRBD2. The CDR3 runs 19 residues. V was clipped by 3 bases and J by 2 bases; unmatched bases: 15. Germline V gene data show CDR1 as LGHNT and CDR2 as FRNRAP. CDR3 DNA sequence: TGTGCTAGTGGTTTCTTTGTCCCGGGAGGGAAACGGGCCTACAATGAGCAGTTCTTC. This translates into CASGFFVPGGKRAYNEQFF.

Concerning this clonotype itself: A read error is possible here, since a much larger clone lies one base away. V usage is TRBV6-1 and J usage is TRBJ2-5; D possibly matches TRBD1 or TRBD2 (6 bases each). Trimming pared 6 bases from V and 5 bases from J, leaving 19 bases between. Per germline, CDR1 MNHNS and CDR2 SASEGT. The CDR3 is 15 amino acids. The DNA for the CDR3 is TGTGCCAGCAGCAACAGGGAGGTGGGGTGGGAGACCCAGTACTTC. It translates to CASSNREVGWETQYF.

V is TRBV7-8 and J is TRBJ1-3, with TRBD1 identical over 7 bases. The CDR3 consists of 16 residues. CDR1 is SGHVS and CDR2 is FQNEAQ in the germline V gene. The junction had 8 bases not matched to a gene; V was cut back by 6 bases and J by 0 bases. CDR3: CASRVTGALSGNTIYF. CDR3 in DNA: TGTGCCAGCAGAGTTACAGGGGCGCTCTCTGGAAACACCATATATTTT.

Here the CDR3 reads CASSRQRAGNEQYF. As DNA, the CDR3 is TGTGCCAGCAGCCGCCAGAGGGCCGGGAACGAGCAGTACTTC. The chain joins TRBV3-1 to TRBJ2-7, with D possibly being TRBD2 (5 bases). CDR1 is LGHDT, CDR2 YNNKEL, per germline (reference sequence). CDR3 size: 14 residues. Trimming cost V 4 bases and J 5 bases, with 15 bases left between them.

Concerning this clonotype: With a much larger clone just one base away, this may be a read error. The CDR3 region is CASSPSGRGLEAQYF. The CDR3 region has the DNA TGTGCCAGCAGCCCTAGCGGGAGGGGGCTAGAGGCCCAGTACTTC. The chain links TRBV6-5 to TRBJ2-5; 12 bases are shared with TRBD2. CDR3 length: 15 residues. Looked up from germline, CDR1 is MNHEY and CDR2 is SVGAGI.

This clonotype was observed a few times. This chain uses TRBV28 with TRBJ1-2; a weak D match, TRBD1 (5 bases). Per the germline V gene, CDR1 is MDHEN and CDR2 is SYDVKM. V lost 5 bases and J 0 bases, leaving 19 bases between the germline ends. CDR3 length: 17 residues. The CDR3 DNA reads TGTGCCAGCAGTCCCTGGGACCGCGGCGGAGCTAACTATGGCTACACCTTC. Translating gives CASSPWDRGGANYGYTF.

The rearrangement joins TRBV18 to TRBJ2-1; possibly TRBD1 or TRBD2 for D (5 bases each). Looked up from germline, CDR1 is KGHSH and CDR2 is LQKENI. Trimming took 6 bases from V and 0 from J, leaving 12 bases between them. This CDR3 region has 15 residues. DNA of the CDR3: TGTGCCAGCTCCCAGGGAGCTCGCTCCTACAATGAGCAGTTCTTC. Encoded protein: CASSQGARSYNEQFF.

This clonotype has ten or more counts. The gene calls are TRBV12-3 or TRBV12-4 and TRBJ1-1, with TRBD1 as a possible D gene (6 bases). V gave up 6 bases and J gave up 7 bases, with 9 bases separating them. This CDR3 is built from 11 residues. CDR3 sequence reads: CASRGGLEAFF. The CDR3 DNA sequence: TGTGCCAGCAGAGGGGGGCTTGAAGCTTTCTTT.

This clonotype was counted at least ten times. This chain joins TRBV11-3 and TRBJ1-2; D unresolved. Trimming pared 3 bases from V and 7 bases from J, leaving 9 bases between. The CDR3 consists of 12 residues. Germline loops: CDR1 SGHNT, CDR2 YENEEA. CDR3 residues: CASSLKYIGYTF. The CDR3 DNA is TGTGCCAGCAGCTTGAAGTACATTGGCTACACCTTC.

This clonotype was seen a few times. The chain uses TRBV28 and TRBJ2-7; D is ambiguous. The CDR3 has 12 residues. Trimming stripped 4 bases from V and 4 bases from J, with 8 bases between. Per the germline V gene, CDR1 is MDHEN and CDR2 is SYDVKM. CDR3 region: CASSWSIYEQYF. In DNA form, the CDR3 reads TGTGCCAGCAGTTGGTCCATATACGAGCAGTACTTC.

This clonotype was recorded many times. CDR3 in amino acids: CASSLTLRTSGLTYEQYF. The DNA of the CDR3 is TGTGCCAGCAGTTTAACTTTAAGGACTAGCGGGCTGACCTACGAGCAGTACTTC. The rearrangement joins TRBV28 to TRBJ2-7; TRBD2 aligns across 11 bases. This CDR3 spans 18 amino acids. J was trimmed by 2 bases and V by 2 bases; bases with no gene match: 11. Germline-derived CDR1 and CDR2 are MDHEN and SYDVKM.

The chain combines TRBV11-2 with TRBJ2-7; D gene unclear. Trimming pared 1 base from V and 0 bases from J, leaving 7 bases between. This CDR3 is built from 14 residues. Germline V CDR1 and CDR2: SGHAT, FQNNGV. Written as DNA, the CDR3 is TGTGCCAGCAGCTTAGTTTTCTCCTCCTACGAGCAGTACTTC. The encoded protein is CASSLVFSSYEQYF.

The chain employs TRBV7-9 and TRBJ1-3; TRBD1 aligns across 7 bases. Trimming at V came to 5 bases and at J to 0 bases, leaving 4 bases not matched to a gene. The CDR3 contains 15 residues. Germline V lookup: CDR1 SEHNR, CDR2 FQNEAQ (reference sequence). The CDR3 here is CASSHRDSSGNTIYF. The CDR3 bases are TGTGCCAGCAGCCACAGGGACAGCTCTGGAAACACCATATATTTT.

This clonotype was found many times. The chain links TRBV11-2 to TRBJ1-6; 9 bases fit TRBD1. Germline assignment: CDR1 SGHAT and CDR2 FQNNGV. J was trimmed by 3 bases and V by 4 bases; bases with no gene match: 4. The CDR3 is 16 amino acids. As DNA, the CDR3 is TGTGCCAGCAGCTCCGGGACAGGGAACTATAATTCACCCCTCCACTTT. Translated, it gives CASSSGTGNYNSPLHF.

This clonotype was counted many times. This chain uses TRBV28 with TRBJ1-2, with D uncertain. This CDR3 comprises 12 residues. V was trimmed by 9 bases and J by 2 bases, leaving 10 bases between them. The germline V gene has CDR1 MDHEN and CDR2 SYDVKM. The CDR3 bases are TGTGCCAGTTCGGGTAGCAACTATGGCTACACCTTC. Protein product: CASSGSNYGYTF.

In its sample, this clonotype was seen a few times. The rearrangement joins TRBV27 to TRBJ2-3, with 7 bases that match TRBD2. Germline V lookup: CDR1 MNHEY, CDR2 SMNVEV (reference sequence). The CDR3 totals 17 residues. V was pared by 6 bases and J by 0 bases, with 12 bases of the junction left unmatched. The CDR3 DNA reads TGTGCCAGCAGCCCCCCGGCTAGCGGAGGGAGCACAGATACGCAGTATTTT. It specifies CASSPPASGGSTDTQYF.

This clonotype occurred a few times. The chain carries TRBV13 and TRBJ2-7; 8 nucleotides agree with TRBD2. The ends lost 6 bases at V and 5 bases at J; junction bases unmatched: 9. Germline V lookup: CDR1 PRHDT, CDR2 FYEKMQ (reference sequence). The CDR3 loop spans 14 amino acids. CDR3 coding DNA: TGTGCCAGCAGTCGAGCGGGAGTACGGGACGAGCAGTACTTC. This codes for CASSRAGVRDEQYF.

A few counts support this clonotype. This sequence joins TRBV6-6 and TRBJ2-7, with D perhaps TRBD2 (6 bases). Trimming pared 0 bases from V and 6 bases from J, leaving 18 bases between. The CDR3 runs 16 residues. CDR1 and CDR2 (germline): MNHNY, SVGAGI (reference sequence). CDR3 coding DNA: TGTGCCAGCAGTTACTCGATCGCGGGGAGCGAAGGCGAGCAGTACTTC. This sequence encodes CASSYSIAGSEGEQYF.

This clonotype appeared many times. V usage is TRBV5-5 and J usage is TRBJ2-5; 14 bases align to TRBD2. Trimming took 5 bases from V and 3 from J; bases not matched to a gene: 3. There are 15 residues in the CDR3. Germline lookup yields CDR1 SGHKS and CDR2 YYEKEE (reference sequence). CDR3 residues: CASSGGLAGEETQYF. CDR3 DNA sequence: TGTGCCAGCAGTGGGGGACTAGCGGGAGAAGAGACCCAGTACTTC.